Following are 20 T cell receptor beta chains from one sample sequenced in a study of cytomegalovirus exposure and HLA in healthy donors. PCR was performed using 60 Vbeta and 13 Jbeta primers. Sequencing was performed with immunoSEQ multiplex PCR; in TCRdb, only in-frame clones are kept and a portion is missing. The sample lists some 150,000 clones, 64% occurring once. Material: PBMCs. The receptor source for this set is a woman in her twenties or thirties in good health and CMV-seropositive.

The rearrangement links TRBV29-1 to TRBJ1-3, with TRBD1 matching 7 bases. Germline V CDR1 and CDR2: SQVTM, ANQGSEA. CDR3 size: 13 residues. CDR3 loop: CSGGGDSGNTIYF. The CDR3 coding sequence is TGCAGTGGAGGGGGCGACTCTGGAAACACCATATATTTT.

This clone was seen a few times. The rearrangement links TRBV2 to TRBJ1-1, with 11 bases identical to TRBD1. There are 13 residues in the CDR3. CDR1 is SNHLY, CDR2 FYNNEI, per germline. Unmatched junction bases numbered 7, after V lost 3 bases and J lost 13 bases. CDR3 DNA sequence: TGTGCCAGCAGTGATAGGGACAGGGGGAAAATTTTCTTT. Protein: CASSDRDRGKIFF.

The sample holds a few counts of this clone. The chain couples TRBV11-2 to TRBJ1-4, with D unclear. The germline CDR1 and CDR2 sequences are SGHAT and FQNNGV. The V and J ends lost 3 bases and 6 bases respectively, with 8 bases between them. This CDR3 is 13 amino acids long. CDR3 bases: TGTGCCAGCAGCTTGTTTAGAGATGAAAAACTGTTTTTT. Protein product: CASSLFRDEKLFF.

For the CDR3, the DNA is TGTGCCAGCAGCTCTGTCGACGGGGATAGCTCCTACGAGCAGTACTTC. It codes for CASSSVDGDSSYEQYF. The gene calls are TRBV5-8 and TRBJ2-7, with a possible D match to TRBD2 (5 bases). V was trimmed by 3 bases and J by 0 bases, leaving 16 bases between them. The CDR3 has 16 residues. Germline values: CDR1 SGHTS, CDR2 YDEGEE.

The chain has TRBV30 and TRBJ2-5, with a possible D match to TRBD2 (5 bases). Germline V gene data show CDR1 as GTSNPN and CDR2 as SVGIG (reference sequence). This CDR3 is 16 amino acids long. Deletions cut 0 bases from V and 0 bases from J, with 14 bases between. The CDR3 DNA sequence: TGTGCCTGGAGTGTGTATGGTTCGGGGTACCAAGAGACCCAGTACTTC. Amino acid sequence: CAWSVYGSGYQETQYF.

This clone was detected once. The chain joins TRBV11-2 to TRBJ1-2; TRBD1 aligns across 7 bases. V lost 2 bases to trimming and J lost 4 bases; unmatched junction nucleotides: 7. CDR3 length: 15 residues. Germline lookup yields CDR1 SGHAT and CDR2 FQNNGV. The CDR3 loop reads CASSLSGQAIYGYTF. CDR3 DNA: TGTGCCAGCAGCTTATCCGGACAGGCAATCTATGGCTACACCTTC.

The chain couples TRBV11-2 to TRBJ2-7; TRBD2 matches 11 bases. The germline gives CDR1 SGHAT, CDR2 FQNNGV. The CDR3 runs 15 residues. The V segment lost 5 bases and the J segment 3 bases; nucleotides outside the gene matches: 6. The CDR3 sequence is CASSRIAGGDYEQYF. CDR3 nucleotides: TGTGCCAGCAGCCGAATAGCGGGAGGGGACTACGAGCAGTACTTC. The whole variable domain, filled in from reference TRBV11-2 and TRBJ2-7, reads EAGVAQSPRYKIIEKRQSVAFWCNPISGHATLYWYQQILGQGPKLLIQFQNNGVVDDSQLPKDRFSAERLKGVDSTLKIQPAKLEDSAVYLCASSRIAGGDYEQYFGPGTRLTVT.

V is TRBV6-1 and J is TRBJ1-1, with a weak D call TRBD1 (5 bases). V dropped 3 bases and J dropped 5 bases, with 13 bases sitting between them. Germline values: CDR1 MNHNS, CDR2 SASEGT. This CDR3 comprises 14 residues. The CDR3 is CASSEGGGWTEAFF. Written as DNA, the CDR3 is TGTGCCAGCAGTGAGGGGGGTGGTTGGACTGAAGCTTTCTTT.

The CDR3 is CATSNNEKLFF. The CDR3 DNA is TGTGCCACCAGCAACAACGAAAAACTGTTTTTT. The chain combines TRBV15 with TRBJ1-4; no definite D call. CDR3 length equals 11 residues. Germline V lookup: CDR1 LNHNV, CDR2 YYDKDF (reference sequence). The V end lost 4 bases, the J end lost 8 bases, and 5 bases lay between the germline ends.

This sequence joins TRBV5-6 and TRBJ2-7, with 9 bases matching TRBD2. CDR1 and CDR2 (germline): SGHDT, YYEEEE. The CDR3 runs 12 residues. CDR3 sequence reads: CASSSYSGSPRV. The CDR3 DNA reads TGTGCCAGCAGCTCCTATAGCGGGAGTCCCCGGGTC.

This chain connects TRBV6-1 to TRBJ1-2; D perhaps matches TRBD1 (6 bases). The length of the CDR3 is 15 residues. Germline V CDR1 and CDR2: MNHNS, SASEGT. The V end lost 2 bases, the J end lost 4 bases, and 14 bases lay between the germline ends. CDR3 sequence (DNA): TGTGCCAGCAGTGAACATATGGACAGTCCCTATGGCTACACCTTC. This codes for CASSEHMDSPYGYTF.

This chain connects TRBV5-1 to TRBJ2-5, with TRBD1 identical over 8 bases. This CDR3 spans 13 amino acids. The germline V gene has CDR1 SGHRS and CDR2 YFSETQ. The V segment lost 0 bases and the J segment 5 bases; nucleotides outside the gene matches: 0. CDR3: CASSLGQGETQYF. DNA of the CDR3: TGCGCCAGCAGCTTGGGACAGGGGGAGACCCAGTACTTC. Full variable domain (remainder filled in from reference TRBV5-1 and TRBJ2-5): KAGVTQTPRYLIKTRGQQVTLSCSPISGHRSVSWYQQTPGQGLQFLFEYFSETQRNKGNFPGRFSGRQFSNSRSEMNVSTLELGDSALYLCASSLGQGETQYFGPGTRLLVL.

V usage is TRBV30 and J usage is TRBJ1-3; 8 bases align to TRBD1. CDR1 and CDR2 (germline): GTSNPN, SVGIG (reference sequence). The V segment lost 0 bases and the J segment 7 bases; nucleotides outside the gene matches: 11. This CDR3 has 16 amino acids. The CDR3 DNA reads TGTGCCTGGAGTGTACCCCGGCAGGGGGCAGGGAACACCATATATTTT. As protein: CAWSVPRQGAGNTIYF.

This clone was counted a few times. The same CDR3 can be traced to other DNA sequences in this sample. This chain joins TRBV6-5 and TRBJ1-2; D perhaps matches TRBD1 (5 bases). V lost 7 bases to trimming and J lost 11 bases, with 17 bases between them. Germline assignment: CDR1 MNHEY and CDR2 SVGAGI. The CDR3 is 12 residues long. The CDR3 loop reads CASIKTGGGYTF. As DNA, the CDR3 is TGTGCCAGCATTAAAACCGGGGGTGGGTACACCTTC.

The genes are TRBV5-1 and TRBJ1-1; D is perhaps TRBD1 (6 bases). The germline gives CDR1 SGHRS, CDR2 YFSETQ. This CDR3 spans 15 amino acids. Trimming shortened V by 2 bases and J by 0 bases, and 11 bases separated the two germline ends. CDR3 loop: CASSLYRTVNTEAFF. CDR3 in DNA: TGCGCCAGCAGCTTATATCGGACAGTGAACACTGAAGCTTTCTTT.

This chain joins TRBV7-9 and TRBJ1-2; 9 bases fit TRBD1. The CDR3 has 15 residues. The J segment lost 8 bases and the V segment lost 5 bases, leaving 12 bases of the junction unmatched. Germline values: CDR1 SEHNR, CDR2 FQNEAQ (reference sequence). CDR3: CASSLAGTGLGGYTF. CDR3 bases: TGTGCCAGCAGCCTCGCCGGGACAGGGTTAGGCGGCTACACCTTC.

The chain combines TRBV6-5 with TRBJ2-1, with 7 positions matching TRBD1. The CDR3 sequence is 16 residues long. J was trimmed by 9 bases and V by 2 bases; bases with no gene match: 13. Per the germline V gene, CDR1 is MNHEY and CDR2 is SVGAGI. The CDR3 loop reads CASSYPTGNSHTEQFF. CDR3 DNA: TGTGCCAGCAGTTACCCGACAGGGAATTCGCACACTGAGCAGTTCTTC.

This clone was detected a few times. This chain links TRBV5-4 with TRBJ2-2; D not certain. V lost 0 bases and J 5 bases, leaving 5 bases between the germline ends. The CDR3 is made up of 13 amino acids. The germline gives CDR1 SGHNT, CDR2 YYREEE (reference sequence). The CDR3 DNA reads TGTGCCAGCAGCTTGGAGCCTACCGGGGAGCTGTTTTTT. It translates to CASSLEPTGELFF.

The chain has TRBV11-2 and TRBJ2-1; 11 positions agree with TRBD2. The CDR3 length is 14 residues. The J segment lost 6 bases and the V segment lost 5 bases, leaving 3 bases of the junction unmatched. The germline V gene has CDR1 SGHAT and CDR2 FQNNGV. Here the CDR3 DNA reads TGTGCCAGCAGCCTAGGGACTAGCGGCAATGAGCAGTTCTTC. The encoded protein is CASSLGTSGNEQFF.

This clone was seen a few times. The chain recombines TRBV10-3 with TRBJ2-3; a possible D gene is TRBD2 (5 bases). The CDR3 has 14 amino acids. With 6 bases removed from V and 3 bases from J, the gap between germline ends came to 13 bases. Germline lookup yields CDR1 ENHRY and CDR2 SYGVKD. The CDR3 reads CAISGEIGTDTQYF. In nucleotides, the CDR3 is TGTGCCATCAGCGGGGAAATTGGGACAGATACGCAGTATTTT.